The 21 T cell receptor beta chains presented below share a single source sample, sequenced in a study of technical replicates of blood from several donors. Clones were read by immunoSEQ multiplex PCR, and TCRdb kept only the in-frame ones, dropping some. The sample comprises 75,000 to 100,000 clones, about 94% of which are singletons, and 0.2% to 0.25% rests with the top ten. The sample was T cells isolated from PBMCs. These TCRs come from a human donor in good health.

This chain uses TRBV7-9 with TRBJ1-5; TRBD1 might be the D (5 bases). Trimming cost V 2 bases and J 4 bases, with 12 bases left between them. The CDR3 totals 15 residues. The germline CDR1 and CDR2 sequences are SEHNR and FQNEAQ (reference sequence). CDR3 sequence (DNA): TGTGCCAGCAGCTTAAGTGGCGGGGGGAATCAGCCCCAGCATTTT. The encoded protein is CASSLSGGGNQPQHF.

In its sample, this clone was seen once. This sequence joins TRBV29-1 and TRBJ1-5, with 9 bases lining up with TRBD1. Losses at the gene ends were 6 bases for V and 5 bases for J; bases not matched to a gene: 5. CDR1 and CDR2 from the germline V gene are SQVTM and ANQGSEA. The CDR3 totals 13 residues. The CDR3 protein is CSVRTGDYQPQHF. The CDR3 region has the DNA TGCAGCGTCAGGACAGGGGATTATCAGCCCCAGCATTTT. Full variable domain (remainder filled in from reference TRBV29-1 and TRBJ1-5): SAVISQKPSRDICQRGTSLTIQCQVDSQVTMMFWYRQQPGQSLTLIATANQGSEATYESGFVIDKFPISRPNLTFSTLTVSNMSPEDSSIYLCSVRTGDYQPQHFGDGTRLSIL.

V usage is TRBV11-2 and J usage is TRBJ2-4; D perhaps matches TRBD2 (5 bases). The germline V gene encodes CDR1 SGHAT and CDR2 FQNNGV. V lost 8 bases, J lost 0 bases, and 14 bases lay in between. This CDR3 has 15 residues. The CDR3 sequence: CASRTPTGAKNIQYF. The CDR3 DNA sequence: TGTGCCAGCCGGACTCCAACTGGAGCCAAAAACATTCAGTACTTC.

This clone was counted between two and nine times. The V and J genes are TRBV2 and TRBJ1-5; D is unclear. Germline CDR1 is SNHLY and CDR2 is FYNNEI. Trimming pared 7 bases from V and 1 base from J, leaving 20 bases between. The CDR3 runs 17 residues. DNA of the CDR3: TGTGCCAGCACTCCCATCGAGGGCTATGGAAGCAATCAGCCCCAGCATTTT. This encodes CASTPIEGYGSNQPQHF.

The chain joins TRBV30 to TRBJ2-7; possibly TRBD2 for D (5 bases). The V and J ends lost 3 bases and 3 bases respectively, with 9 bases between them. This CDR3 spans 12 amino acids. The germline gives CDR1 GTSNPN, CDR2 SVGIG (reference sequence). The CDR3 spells CAWSADFYEQYF. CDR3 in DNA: TGTGCCTGGAGCGCGGACTTCTACGAGCAGTACTTC.

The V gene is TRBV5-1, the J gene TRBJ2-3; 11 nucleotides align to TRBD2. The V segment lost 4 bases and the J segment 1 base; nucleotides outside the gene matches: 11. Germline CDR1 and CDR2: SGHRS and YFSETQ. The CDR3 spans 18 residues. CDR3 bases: TGCGCCAGCAGCCACCTACCCTCGACTAGCGGGGGCACAGATACGCAGTATTTT. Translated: CASSHLPSTSGGTDTQYF.

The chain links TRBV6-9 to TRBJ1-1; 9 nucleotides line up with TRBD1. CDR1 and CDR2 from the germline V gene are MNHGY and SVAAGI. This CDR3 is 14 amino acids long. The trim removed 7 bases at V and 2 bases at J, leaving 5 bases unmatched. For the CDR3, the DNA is TGTGCCAGCAAAGACAGGGGGGACAACACTGAAGCTTTCTTT. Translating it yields CASKDRGDNTEAFF.

CDR3 sequence: CASSLSQAGANVLTF. The CDR3 coding sequence is TGCGCCAGCAGCTTGTCACAGGCCGGGGCCAACGTCCTGACTTTC. The V and J genes are TRBV5-1 and TRBJ2-6, with TRBD1 as a possible D gene (5 bases). Germline V gene data show CDR1 as SGHRS and CDR2 as YFSETQ. This CDR3 comprises 15 residues. The V and J ends lost 1 base and 4 bases respectively, with 9 bases between them.

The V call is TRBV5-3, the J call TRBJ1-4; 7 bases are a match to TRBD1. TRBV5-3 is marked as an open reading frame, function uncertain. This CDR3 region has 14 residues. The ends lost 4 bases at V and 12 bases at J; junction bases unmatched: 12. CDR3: CARSHDRVGWQLFF. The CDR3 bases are TGTGCCAGAAGCCATGACAGGGTGGGTTGGCAACTGTTTTTT.

CDR3 sequence reads: CASSPGRGPNSPLHF. CDR3 DNA: TGTGCCAGCAGTCCCGGCCGGGGTCCGAATTCACCCCTCCACTTT. This sequence joins TRBV27 and TRBJ1-6; no firm D call. V lost 5 bases, J lost 7 bases, and 15 bases lay in between. The germline V gene has CDR1 MNHEY and CDR2 SMNVEV (reference sequence). The CDR3 sequence is 15 residues long.

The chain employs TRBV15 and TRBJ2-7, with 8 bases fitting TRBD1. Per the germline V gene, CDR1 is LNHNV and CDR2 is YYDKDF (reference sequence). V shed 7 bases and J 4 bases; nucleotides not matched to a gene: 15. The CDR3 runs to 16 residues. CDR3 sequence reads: CATTLDRGPRRYEQYF. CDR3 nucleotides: TGTGCCACCACCCTCGACAGGGGTCCGCGGAGGTACGAGCAGTACTTC.

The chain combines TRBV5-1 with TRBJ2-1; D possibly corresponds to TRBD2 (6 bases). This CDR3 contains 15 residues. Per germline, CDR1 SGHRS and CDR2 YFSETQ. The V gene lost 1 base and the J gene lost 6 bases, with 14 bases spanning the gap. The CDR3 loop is CASSLLGTGSNEQFF. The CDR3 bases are TGCGCCAGCAGCTTGCTCGGGACTGGAAGCAATGAGCAGTTCTTC.

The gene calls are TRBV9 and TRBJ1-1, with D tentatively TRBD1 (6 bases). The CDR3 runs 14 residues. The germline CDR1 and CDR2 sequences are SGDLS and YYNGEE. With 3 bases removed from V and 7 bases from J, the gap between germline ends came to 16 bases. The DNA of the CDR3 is TGTGCCAGCAGCGAGGGCACAGGGTATGGTGAAGCTTTCTTT. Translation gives CASSEGTGYGEAFF.

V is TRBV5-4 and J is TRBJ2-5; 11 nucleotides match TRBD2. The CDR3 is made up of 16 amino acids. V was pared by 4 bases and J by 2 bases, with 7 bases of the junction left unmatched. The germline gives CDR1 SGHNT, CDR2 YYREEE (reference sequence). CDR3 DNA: TGTGCCAGCAGCGCCACTAGCGGGAGTAATCAAGAGACCCAGTACTTC. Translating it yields CASSATSGSNQETQYF.

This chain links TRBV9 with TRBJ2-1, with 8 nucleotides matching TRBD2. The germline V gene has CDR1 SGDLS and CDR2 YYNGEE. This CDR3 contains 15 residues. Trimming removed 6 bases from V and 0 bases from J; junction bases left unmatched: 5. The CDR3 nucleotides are TGTGCCAGCACTAGCGGGCAGAGCTCCTACAATGAGCAGTTCTTC. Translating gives CASTSGQSSYNEQFF.

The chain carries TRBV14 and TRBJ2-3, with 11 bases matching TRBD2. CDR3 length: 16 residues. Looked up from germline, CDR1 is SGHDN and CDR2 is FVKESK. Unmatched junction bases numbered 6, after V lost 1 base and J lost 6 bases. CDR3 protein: CASSQGTSGFGDTQYF. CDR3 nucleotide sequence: TGTGCCAGCAGCCAAGGGACTAGCGGGTTCGGCGATACGCAGTATTTT.

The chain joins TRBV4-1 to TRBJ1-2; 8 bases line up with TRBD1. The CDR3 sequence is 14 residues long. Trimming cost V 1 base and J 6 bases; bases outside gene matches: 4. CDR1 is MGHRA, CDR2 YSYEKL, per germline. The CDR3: CASSQVYRGNGYTF. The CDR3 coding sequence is TGCGCCAGCAGCCAAGTCTACAGGGGGAATGGCTACACCTTC.

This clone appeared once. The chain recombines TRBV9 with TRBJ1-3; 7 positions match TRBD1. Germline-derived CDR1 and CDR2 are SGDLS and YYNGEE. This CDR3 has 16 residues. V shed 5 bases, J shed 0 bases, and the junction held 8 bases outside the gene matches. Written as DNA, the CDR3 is TGTGCCAGCAGGGGACAGTCAGAGAGCTCTGGAAACACCATATATTTT. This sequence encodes CASRGQSESSGNTIYF.

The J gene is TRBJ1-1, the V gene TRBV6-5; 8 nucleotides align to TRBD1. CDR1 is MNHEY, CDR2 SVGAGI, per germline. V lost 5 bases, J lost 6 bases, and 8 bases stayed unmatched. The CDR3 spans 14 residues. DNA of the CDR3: TGTGCCAGCAGTGTCGGACAGGGAGTCGCTGAAGCTTTCTTT. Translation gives CASSVGQGVAEAFF.

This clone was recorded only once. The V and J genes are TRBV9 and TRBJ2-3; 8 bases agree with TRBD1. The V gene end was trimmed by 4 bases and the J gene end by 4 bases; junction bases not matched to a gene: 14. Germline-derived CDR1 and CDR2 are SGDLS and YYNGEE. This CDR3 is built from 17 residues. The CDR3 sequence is CASSKNPGGPGADTQYF. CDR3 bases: TGTGCCAGCAGCAAAAACCCAGGGGGCCCCGGCGCAGATACGCAGTATTTT.

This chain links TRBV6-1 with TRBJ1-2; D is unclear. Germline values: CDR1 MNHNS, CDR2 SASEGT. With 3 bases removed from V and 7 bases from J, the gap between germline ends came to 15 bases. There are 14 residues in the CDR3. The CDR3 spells CASSEGVWSSGYTF. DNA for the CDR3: TGTGCCAGCAGTGAGGGTGTCTGGAGTAGTGGCTACACCTTC.